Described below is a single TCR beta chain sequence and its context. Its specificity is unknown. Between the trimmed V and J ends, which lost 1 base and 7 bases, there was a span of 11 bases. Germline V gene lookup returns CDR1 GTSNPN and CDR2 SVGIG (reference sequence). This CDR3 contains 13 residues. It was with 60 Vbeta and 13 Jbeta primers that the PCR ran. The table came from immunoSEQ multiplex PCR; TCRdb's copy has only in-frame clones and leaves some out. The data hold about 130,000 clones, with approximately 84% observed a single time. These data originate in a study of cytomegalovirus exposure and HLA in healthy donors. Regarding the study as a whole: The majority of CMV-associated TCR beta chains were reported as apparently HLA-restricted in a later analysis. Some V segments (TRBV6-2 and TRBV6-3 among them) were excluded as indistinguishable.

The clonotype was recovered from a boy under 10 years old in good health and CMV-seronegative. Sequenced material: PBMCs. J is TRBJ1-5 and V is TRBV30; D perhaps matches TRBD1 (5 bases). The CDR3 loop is CAWSGGGVQPQHF. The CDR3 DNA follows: TGTGCCTGGAGTGGGGGCGGGGTACAGCCCCAGCATTTT.